What follows are 28 T cell receptor beta chains derived from one specimen sequenced in a study of shared clonotypes between healthy human individuals. TCRdb's copy holds only in-frame clones and misses some; the assay was immunoSEQ multiplex PCR. Among about 1.1 million clones, 75% to 85% were seen once, and the ten largest hold 0.5% to 0.6%. The sequenced sample consisted of memory CD4+ T cells from PBMCs. Subset described: CD45RA-negative fraction. The receptors stem from a man aged 18 to 35 in good health. Some clones in this sample may be carry-over from other donors' samples.

On this clone: Other DNA sequences in the same sample also yield this CDR3. The DNA for the CDR3 is TGCAGTGCTCCGGGTGGCACTGAAGCTTTCTTT. This sequence encodes CSAPGGTEAFF. The chain links TRBV20-1 to TRBJ1-1; D remains ambiguous. Per germline, CDR1 DFQATT and CDR2 SNEGSKA (reference sequence). The germline V and J ends were trimmed by 5 bases and 4 bases, with 8 bases remaining between them. The CDR3 has 11 amino acids.

This chain connects TRBV15 to TRBJ2-7; 8 nucleotides align to TRBD2. The CDR3 has 16 amino acids. In germline, CDR1 is LNHNV, CDR2 YYDKDF (reference sequence). V was clipped by 0 bases and J by 4 bases; unmatched bases: 8. For the CDR3, the DNA is TGTGCCACCAGCAGAGACTTAGCGGGACTCGGGTACGAGCAGTACTTC. This codes for CATSRDLAGLGYEQYF.

The chain has TRBV21-1 and TRBJ2-5; the table's D gene call, TRBD2, was not cross checked with the DNA. TRBV21-1 is given as a pseudogene. The CDR3 covers 19 residues. The chain's CDR3 is CASILQRLAGISSVGTQYF. DNA of the CDR3: TGTGCCAGCATACTACAACGACTAGCGGGAATTTCTTCTGTGGGGACCCAGTACTTC.

The chain has TRBV14 and TRBJ2-4; a weak D match, TRBD2 (6 bases). CDR1 is SGHDN, CDR2 FVKESK, per germline. Deletions cut 5 bases from V and 9 bases from J, with 14 bases between. The CDR3 is 13 amino acids. The CDR3, as DNA: TGTGCCAGCAGCGGCGGGACCCTGGGCATTCAGTACTTC. This encodes CASSGGTLGIQYF.

The rearrangement joins TRBV2 to TRBJ1-1; no clear D gene. Germline V lookup: CDR1 SNHLY, CDR2 FYNNEI. The V and J ends lost 4 bases and 0 bases respectively, with 12 bases between them. The CDR3 totals 15 residues. The CDR3: CASSGLGSLNTEAFF. Here the CDR3 DNA reads TGTGCCAGCAGTGGTCTGGGCAGCTTGAACACTGAAGCTTTCTTT.

This clone occurred once. The J gene is TRBJ2-3, the V gene TRBV29-1, with D perhaps given as TRBD1 or TRBD2 (6 bases each). There are 14 residues in the CDR3. The germline V and J ends were trimmed by 7 bases and 3 bases, with 17 bases remaining between them. Germline V CDR1 and CDR2: SQVTM, ANQGSEA. The CDR3 region has the DNA TGCAGCGCTGGGGGGCCGGCGGGAACAGATACGCAGTATTTT. It translates to CSAGGPAGTDTQYF.

This clone was found once. V usage is TRBV30 and J usage is TRBJ2-5; 10 bases map to TRBD1. The DNA matches TRBJ2-7 better at its end, which makes the J call doubtful. The CDR3 runs 15 residues. CDR1 GTSNPN and CDR2 SVGIG come from the germline V gene (reference sequence). This CDR3 is CAWSRTGGNGYEQYF. For the CDR3, the DNA is TGTGCCTGGAGTAGGACAGGGGGTAACGGGTACGAGCAGTACTTC.

The V and J genes are TRBV19 and TRBJ1-5; D unclear. Trimming left V 7 bases short and J 1 base short, with 11 bases between. The CDR3 length is 14 residues. Germline V gives CDR1 LNHDA, CDR2 SQIVND (reference sequence). The CDR3, as DNA: TGTGCCAGTACCCTTCGTGAGAGCAATCAGCCCCAGCATTTT. Amino acid sequence: CASTLRESNQPQHF.

CDR3 residues: CASSLAYGVQETQYF. The CDR3 DNA reads TGTGCCAGCAGCTTGGCCTACGGTGTACAAGAGACCCAGTACTTC. This chain connects TRBV11-2 to TRBJ2-5; D not resolved. The CDR3 is 15 residues long. Trimming left V 3 bases short and J 2 bases short, with 13 bases between. Looked up from germline, CDR1 is SGHAT and CDR2 is FQNNGV.

This chain connects TRBV2 to TRBJ2-1; 10 bases are a match to TRBD1. With V trimmed by 5 bases and J by 4 bases, 5 bases remained unmatched. The germline gives CDR1 SNHLY, CDR2 FYNNEI. The CDR3 runs 15 residues. CDR3: CASSPGTGAYNEQFF. CDR3 DNA: TGTGCCAGCAGTCCCGGGACAGGGGCATACAATGAGCAGTTCTTC.

This CDR3 reads CASSPRKDNEQFF. In DNA form, the CDR3 reads TGTGCCAGCTCACCACGAAAAGACAATGAGCAGTTCTTC. The chain carries TRBV18 and TRBJ2-1; D gene ambiguous. Germline loops: CDR1 KGHSH, CDR2 LQKENI. The length of the CDR3 is 13 residues. Trimming took off 1 base at V and 5 bases at J, with 6 bases between the two ends.

The chain recombines TRBV6-5 with TRBJ2-7, with D perhaps matching TRBD1 (6 bases). This CDR3 is built from 16 residues. Trimming took 0 bases from V and 4 from J, leaving 16 bases between them. Germline CDR1 MNHEY, CDR2 SVGAGI. CDR3 nucleotide sequence: TGTGCCAGCAGTTACTCGGTCGTATCCAGGGGTTACGAGCAGTACTTC. This encodes CASSYSVVSRGYEQYF.

The chain uses TRBV6-6 and TRBJ2-1; 9 bases are shared with TRBD2. Germline trimming cut 7 bases from V and 6 bases from J; bases unmatched to any gene: 7. The germline V gene has CDR1 MNHNY and CDR2 SVGAGI (reference sequence). This CDR3 region has 14 residues. The CDR3 protein is CASNQGLARNEQFF. CDR3 in DNA: TGTGCCAGCAACCAGGGACTAGCCCGCAATGAGCAGTTCTTC.

A remark on this clone: Other DNA variants within this sample encode the same CDR3. Here the CDR3 reads CASSASGSSYNEQFF. CDR3 nucleotide sequence: TGTGCCAGCAGCGCTAGCGGTAGCTCCTACAATGAGCAGTTCTTC. V usage is TRBV9 and J usage is TRBJ2-1; 7 positions agree with TRBD2. CDR3 length equals 15 residues. The V gene end was trimmed by 3 bases and the J gene end by 0 bases; junction bases not matched to a gene: 3. Germline values: CDR1 SGDLS, CDR2 YYNGEE.

The V gene is TRBV27, the J gene TRBJ1-4; no firm D call. V dropped 5 bases and J dropped 0 bases, with 13 bases sitting between them. Germline V gives CDR1 MNHEY, CDR2 SMNVEV (reference sequence). The CDR3 runs to 16 residues. The CDR3 nucleotides are TGTGCCAGCAGTAGCTATCGGGGAGCAACTAATGAAAAACTGTTTTTT. It encodes CASSSYRGATNEKLFF.

J is TRBJ2-3 and V is TRBV4-1; TRBD2 matches at 10 bases. J lost 2 bases, V lost 4 bases, and 9 bases had no gene match. This CDR3 region has 17 residues. Germline-derived CDR1 and CDR2 are MGHRA and YSYEKL. CDR3 region: CASSRTLAGVPTDTQYF. DNA of the CDR3: TGCGCCAGCAGCCGGACGCTAGCGGGAGTACCCACAGATACGCAGTATTTT.

The chain employs TRBV6-4 and TRBJ2-1; TRBD2 agrees at 9 bases. Trimming removed 4 bases from V and 10 bases from J; junction bases left unmatched: 11. Looked up from germline, CDR1 is MRHNA and CDR2 is SNTAGT. CDR3 size: 15 residues. The CDR3 loop is CASSASGTSFREQFF. CDR3 nucleotides: TGTGCCAGCAGTGCCTCCGGGACTAGCTTCCGGGAGCAGTTCTTC.

The chain employs TRBV4-1 and TRBJ1-3, with 7 bases identical to TRBD1. The CDR3 runs 17 residues. The germline V gene encodes CDR1 MGHRA and CDR2 YSYEKL. V shed 2 bases and J 0 bases; nucleotides not matched to a gene: 7. CDR3 residues: CASSQLRTGRSGNTIYF. Written as DNA, the CDR3 is TGCGCCAGCAGCCAACTTAGGACAGGACGCTCTGGAAACACCATATATTTT.

The chain combines TRBV9 with TRBJ2-3, with D unresolved. This CDR3 contains 14 residues. Trimming pared 3 bases from V and 1 base from J, leaving 9 bases between. The germline V gene encodes CDR1 SGDLS and CDR2 YYNGEE. CDR3 coding DNA: TGTGCCAGCAGCGCCGAGTTAGGCACAGATACGCAGTATTTT. It encodes CASSAELGTDTQYF.

V and J are TRBV25-1 and TRBJ1-5; the D is unclear. The CDR3 runs to 14 residues. Trimming removed 6 bases at V and 0 bases at J, with 9 bases between. Germline CDR1 MGHDK, CDR2 SYGVNS. CDR3 nucleotide sequence: TGTGCCAGCAGCGGTCGGGGTAGCAATCAGCCCCAGCATTTT. Translation: CASSGRGSNQPQHF.

This clone was seen only a few times. This rearrangement joins TRBV11-2 to TRBJ2-1, with D tentatively TRBD2 (7 bases). Trimming shortened V by 6 bases and J by 14 bases, and 23 bases separated the two germline ends. This CDR3 has 14 residues. The germline gives CDR1 SGHAT, CDR2 FQNNGV. CDR3 in amino acids: CASRGGGTPLREFF. CDR3 nucleotide sequence: TGTGCCAGCAGGGGAGGGGGAACTCCACTTAGGGAGTTCTTC. Based on the CDR3 plus reference TRBV11-2 and TRBJ2-1, the full variable domain is EAGVAQSPRYKIIEKRQSVAFWCNPISGHATLYWYQQILGQGPKLLIQFQNNGVVDDSQLPKDRFSAERLKGVDSTLKIQPAKLEDSAVYLCASRGGGTPLREFFGPGTRLTVL.

The chain has TRBV30 and TRBJ2-7, with 10 bases lining up with TRBD2. The junction had 5 bases not matched to a gene; V was cut back by 0 bases and J by 3 bases. Germline CDR1 and CDR2: GTSNPN and SVGIG (reference sequence). This CDR3 is 15 amino acids long. This CDR3 is CAWSVRRLAGYEQYF. CDR3 sequence (DNA): TGTGCCTGGAGTGTACGAAGACTAGCGGGCTACGAGCAGTACTTC.

About this clone itself: With a much larger clone just one base away, this may be a read error. The chain links TRBV11-2 to TRBJ2-7; possible D gene TRBD1, 7 bases. Per the germline V gene, CDR1 is SGHAT and CDR2 is FQNNGV. The CDR3 contains 15 residues. The CDR3 loop is CANSIQGTSSYEQYF. CDR3 nucleotide sequence: TGTGCCAACAGCATACAGGGGACTTCCTCCTACGAGCAGTACTTC.

The chain recombines TRBV13 with TRBJ2-3; 7 positions match TRBD1. In germline, CDR1 is PRHDT, CDR2 FYEKMQ (reference sequence). V was pared by 8 bases and J by 0 bases, with 8 bases of the junction left unmatched. The CDR3 loop spans 15 amino acids. The CDR3 loop is CASLVTGLSTDTQYF. The CDR3 nucleotides read TGTGCCAGCTTAGTGACAGGGCTTAGCACAGATACGCAGTATTTT.

Notes on this clone: Other DNA sequences in this specimen translate into the identical CDR3. The rearrangement joins TRBV18 to TRBJ2-6; D may correspond to TRBD1 or TRBD2 (5 bases each). The CDR3 covers 17 residues. V lost 2 bases and J lost 0, with 11 bases in between. Germline V lookup: CDR1 KGHSH, CDR2 LQKENI. CDR3 DNA: TGTGCCAGCTCACCAGGGGGATTCAGCTCTGGGGCCAACGTCCTGACTTTC. It encodes CASSPGGFSSGANVLTF. The variable domain in full, completed from reference TRBV18 and TRBJ2-6, reads NAGVMQNPRHLVRRRGQEARLRCSPMKGHSHVYWYRQLPEEGLKFMVYLQKENIIDESGMPKERFSAEFPKEGPSILRIQQVVRGDSAAYFCASSPGGFSSGANVLTFGAGSRLTVL.

The chain uses TRBV28 and TRBJ1-5; possible D gene TRBD1, 6 bases. Germline CDR1 is MDHEN and CDR2 is SYDVKM. CDR3 size: 15 residues. Deletions cut 5 bases from V and 0 bases from J, with 11 bases between. The CDR3 loop is CASSEQGYSNQPQHF. CDR3 nucleotide sequence: TGTGCCAGCAGTGAACAGGGCTATAGCAATCAGCCCCAGCATTTT.

In its sample, this clone was seen a few times. The chain recombines TRBV5-6 with TRBJ2-5, with 11 bases that match TRBD2. Per the germline V gene, CDR1 is SGHDT and CDR2 is YYEEEE. V dropped 4 bases and J dropped 3; count of bases not matched to a gene: 5. This CDR3 contains 15 residues. The CDR3 reads CASSPGLAVEETQYF. The CDR3 nucleotides are TGTGCCAGCAGCCCGGGACTAGCGGTTGAAGAGACCCAGTACTTC.

The chain is built from TRBV9 and TRBJ2-7; 9 bases are shared with TRBD2. After removal of 3 bases from V and 4 bases from J, the junction contained 8 bases not matched to a gene. CDR3 length equals 15 residues. Germline CDR1 is SGDLS and CDR2 is YYNGEE. In DNA form, the CDR3 reads TGTGCCAGCAGCGAGGGACTAGCAGGAATGTACGAGCAGTACTTC. This codes for CASSEGLAGMYEQYF.